This entry lists 28 T cell receptor beta chains sequenced from one sample in a study of control samples from healthy donors and cancer patients. The repertoire was sequenced with immunoSEQ multiplex PCR; TCRdb's copy has only in-frame clones and lacks some. Counted here are about 31,000 clones, roughly 94% occurring once; the ten biggest clones make up about 6.2%. The sample consisted of blood. The receptors stem from a man aged 60 to 69 in good health.

V gene TRBV19 combines with J gene TRBJ1-1, with 7 positions matching TRBD1. Germline trimming cut 2 bases from V and 3 bases from J; bases unmatched to any gene: 3. This CDR3 region has 14 residues. Germline-derived CDR1 and CDR2 are LNHDA and SQIVND (reference sequence). CDR3 bases: TGTGCCAGTAGTATACGACAGGGTGACACTGAAGCTTTCTTT. This gives the protein CASSIRQGDTEAFF.

The rearrangement links TRBV7-9 to TRBJ1-3, with 7 positions matching TRBD1. J lost 0 bases, V lost 5 bases, and 4 bases had no gene match. The length of the CDR3 is 15 residues. Germline-derived CDR1 and CDR2 are SEHNR and FQNEAQ (reference sequence). This CDR3 is CASSPRTGSGNTIYF. As DNA, the CDR3 is TGTGCCAGCAGCCCCAGGACAGGCTCTGGAAACACCATATATTTT.

V and J are TRBV20-1 and TRBJ1-2, with 11 bases fitting TRBD1. The CDR3 consists of 14 residues. V gave up 5 bases and J gave up 8 bases; unmatched junction bases: 10. Germline CDR1 reads DFQATT; CDR2 reads SNEGSKA (reference sequence). CDR3 sequence: CSAGGQGASAGYTF. For the CDR3, the DNA is TGCAGTGCTGGTGGACAGGGGGCTTCAGCAGGCTACACCTTC.

The CDR3 sequence: CASSPGNQPQHF. The DNA of the CDR3 is TGTGCCAGCAGCCCGGGAAATCAGCCCCAGCATTTT. This chain joins TRBV7-9 and TRBJ1-5; D remains unclear. Trimming pared 5 bases from V and 4 bases from J, leaving 6 bases between. CDR1 is SEHNR, CDR2 FQNEAQ, per germline (reference sequence). This CDR3 is 12 amino acids long.

The V gene is TRBV7-2, the J gene TRBJ1-5; D is perhaps TRBD1 (6 bases). The CDR3 contains 15 residues. Trimming pared 1 base from V and 5 bases from J, leaving 12 bases between. The germline V gene has CDR1 SGHTA and CDR2 FQGNSA. The CDR3 loop reads CASSLEGGAYQPQHF. DNA for the CDR3: TGTGCCAGCAGCTTAGAGGGGGGCGCATATCAGCCCCAGCATTTT.

The V and J genes are TRBV5-6 and TRBJ1-1; D not certain. The CDR3 covers 15 residues. V dropped 2 bases and J dropped 0 bases, with 11 bases sitting between them. CDR1 SGHDT and CDR2 YYEEEE come from the germline V gene. The CDR3 nucleotides are TGTGCCAGCAGCTTTTTTGGAGGGATGAACACTGAAGCTTTCTTT. It yields the protein CASSFFGGMNTEAFF.

The rearrangement links TRBV6-2 or TRBV6-3 to TRBJ1-5; 8 bases align to TRBD1. The CDR3 sequence is 18 residues long. Trimming at V came to 2 bases and at J to 4 bases, leaving 13 bases not matched to a gene. Per the germline V gene, CDR1 is MNHEY and CDR2 is SVGEGT. The CDR3 region is CASSYLRWGTGANQPQHF. The CDR3 DNA is TGTGCCAGCAGTTACCTTCGTTGGGGGACAGGAGCAAATCAGCCCCAGCATTTT.

This sequence joins TRBV5-4 and TRBJ1-2; D gene uncertain. CDR1 SGHNT and CDR2 YYREEE come from the germline V gene (reference sequence). This CDR3 has 13 residues. V dropped 0 bases and J dropped 2 bases, with 5 bases sitting between them. The CDR3 DNA is TGTGCCAGCAGCTTGGACGGAAACTATGGCTACACCTTC. Translated, it gives CASSLDGNYGYTF.

The chain uses TRBV4-1 and TRBJ2-5; D gene unclear. V gave up 0 bases and J gave up 9 bases, with 8 bases separating them. Per the germline V gene, CDR1 is MGHRA and CDR2 is YSYEKL. CDR3 length equals 12 residues. DNA for the CDR3: TGCGCCAGCAGCCAAGATCTCACACCCCAGTACTTC. Its protein product is CASSQDLTPQYF.

The CDR3 loop reads CSGGQGQNIQYF. For the CDR3, the DNA is TGCAGCGGAGGGCAGGGTCAAAACATTCAGTACTTC. The chain carries TRBV29-1 and TRBJ2-4; the D call may be TRBD1 or TRBD2 (5 bases each). V lost 7 bases and J lost 5, with 12 bases in between. The CDR3 loop spans 12 amino acids. Germline CDR1 SQVTM, CDR2 ANQGSEA.

The chain recombines TRBV18 with TRBJ1-1, with D unclear. V was shortened by 6 bases and J by 7 bases, with 15 bases between the two germline ends. CDR3 length: 13 amino acids. Per germline, CDR1 KGHSH and CDR2 LQKENI. The chain's CDR3 is CASSSPGALEAFF. CDR3 bases: TGTGCCAGCTCCTCCCCAGGCGCTCTTGAAGCTTTCTTT.

The rearrangement uses TRBV2 and TRBJ1-2; possibly TRBD1 for D (6 bases). Between the trimmed V and J ends, which lost 6 bases and 4 bases, there was a span of 9 bases. Germline assignment: CDR1 SNHLY and CDR2 FYNNEI. The CDR3 has 12 amino acids. This CDR3 is CASRDRIYGYTF. As DNA, the CDR3 is TGTGCCAGCAGAGACAGGATCTATGGCTACACCTTC.

The rearrangement links TRBV7-2 to TRBJ2-7; 7 nucleotides align to TRBD1. The trim removed 4 bases at V and 2 bases at J, leaving 11 bases unmatched. Germline lookup yields CDR1 SGHTA and CDR2 FQGNSA. The CDR3 is 16 amino acids. The CDR3: CASSSGTVIGAYEQYF. The DNA of the CDR3 is TGTGCCAGCAGCTCCGGGACAGTCATCGGGGCCTACGAGCAGTACTTC.

The chain employs TRBV25-1 and TRBJ1-2; D uncertain. Trimming stripped 0 bases from V and 1 base from J, with 18 bases between. CDR1 and CDR2 from the germline V gene are MGHDK and SYGVNS. The CDR3 loop spans 18 amino acids. CDR3 nucleotides: TGTGCCAGCAGTGAATATACAGACACCGCCTCTCGTAACTATGGCTACACCTTC. Its translation: CASSEYTDTASRNYGYTF.

This clone was observed once. The chain uses TRBV28 and TRBJ2-7, with D possibly being TRBD1 or TRBD2 (5 bases each). V was pared by 7 bases and J by 5 bases, with 21 bases between. There are 15 residues in the CDR3. Germline V gene data show CDR1 as MDHEN and CDR2 as SYDVKM. The CDR3 DNA follows: TGTGCCAGCAACAACCCGGGACCAGCTGTTCACGAGCAGTACTTC. Protein sequence: CASNNPGPAVHEQYF.

This clone was seen a handful of times. The V call is TRBV7-9, the J call TRBJ2-4, with D perhaps TRBD1 or TRBD2 (6 bases each). The CDR3 runs 15 residues. Germline V gene sequence: CDR1 SEHNR, CDR2 FQNEAQ (reference sequence). The germline V and J ends were trimmed by 10 bases and 0 bases, with 16 bases remaining between them. The CDR3 reads CATEGGDLAKNIQYF. CDR3 DNA: TGTGCCACCGAGGGGGGCGATCTAGCCAAAAACATTCAGTACTTC.

V gene TRBV4-2 combines with J gene TRBJ2-2; TRBD2 aligns across 11 bases. Germline loops: CDR1 LGHNA, CDR2 YNFKEQ. After removal of 1 base from V and 4 bases from J, the junction contained 5 bases not matched to a gene. The CDR3 is 17 amino acids. This CDR3 is CASSQARLAGSTGELFF. CDR3 nucleotides: TGTGCCAGCAGCCAAGCCAGACTAGCGGGGTCCACCGGGGAGCTGTTTTTT.

This sequence joins TRBV28 and TRBJ2-3; no firm D call. CDR1 and CDR2 (germline): MDHEN, SYDVKM. V was trimmed by 4 bases and J by 7 bases, leaving 15 bases between them. The length of the CDR3 is 14 residues. The CDR3 here is CASSSPQSLNTQYF. In DNA, the CDR3 is TGTGCCAGCAGTTCCCCGCAGAGTTTGAATACGCAGTATTTT.

The genes are TRBV5-6 and TRBJ2-7; a possible D gene is TRBD2 (7 bases). Trimming took 6 bases from V and 1 from J, leaving 17 bases between them. Germline values: CDR1 SGHDT, CDR2 YYEEEE. The CDR3 is 15 residues long. CDR3 sequence (DNA): TGTGCCAGCACCGTTGGGGGGGGCCCGTCCTACGAGCAGTACTTC. Its protein product is CASTVGGGPSYEQYF.

The chain joins TRBV3-1 (or the pseudogene TRBV3-2) to TRBJ2-1; a weak D match, TRBD2 (6 bases). The CDR3 consists of 13 residues. The V end lost 4 bases, the J end lost 8 bases, and 12 bases lay between the germline ends. CDR1 and CDR2 from the germline V gene are LGHDT and YNNKEL (reference sequence). For the CDR3, the DNA is TGTGCCAGCAGCCCCGGGGGTATCCATGAGCAGTTCTTC. It translates to CASSPGGIHEQFF.

V and J are TRBV5-5 and TRBJ1-1; 7 nucleotides match TRBD1. Looked up from germline, CDR1 is SGHKS and CDR2 is YYEKEE (reference sequence). The CDR3 is made up of 14 amino acids. Trimming cost V 5 bases and J 3 bases; bases outside gene matches: 7. The CDR3 loop reads CASSHTGEDTEAFF. In nucleotides, the CDR3 is TGTGCCAGCAGTCACACAGGGGAGGACACTGAAGCTTTCTTT.

CDR3 sequence: CATSSGGVSHSPLHF. CDR3 sequence (DNA): TGTGCCACCAGCAGTGGAGGGGTGAGTCATTCACCCCTCCACTTT. The gene calls are TRBV15 and TRBJ1-6; possible D gene TRBD1, 5 bases. V was cut by 3 bases and J by 8 bases, with 14 bases left in between. There are 15 residues in the CDR3. Germline CDR1 and CDR2: LNHNV and YYDKDF (reference sequence).

This clone was seen just once. The chain carries TRBV4-3 and TRBJ1-3, with a weak D call TRBD1 (6 bases). The V end was cut by 3 bases, the J end by 2 bases, with 11 bases between. Germline V gene sequence: CDR1 LGHNA, CDR2 YSLEER. This CDR3 comprises 15 residues. CDR3 region: CASSQGAGPGNTIYF. CDR3 DNA: TGCGCCAGCAGCCAGGGGGCTGGTCCTGGAAACACCATATATTTT.

This clone occurred once. The J gene is TRBJ1-5, the V gene TRBV7-2; D gene uncertain. Germline CDR1 reads SGHTA; CDR2 reads FQGNSA. The CDR3 has 18 amino acids. V was pared by 2 bases and J by 6 bases, with 23 bases between. CDR3 in amino acids: CASSLISVGGRGSQPQHF. The CDR3 DNA follows: TGTGCCAGCAGCTTAATTTCAGTAGGCGGAAGAGGGTCTCAGCCCCAGCATTTT.

The chain links TRBV7-2 to TRBJ2-1; a weak D match, TRBD2 (6 bases). CDR1 and CDR2 (germline): SGHTA, FQGNSA. The V and J ends lost 1 base and 9 bases respectively, with 16 bases between them. The length of the CDR3 is 15 residues. For the CDR3, the DNA is TGTGCCAGCAGCTTAGGACTCGGGGGTTACGGTGAGCAGTTCTTC. It yields the protein CASSLGLGGYGEQFF. Combining the CDR3 with reference TRBV7-2 and TRBJ2-1 gives the whole variable domain GAGVSQSPSNKVTEKGKDVELRCDPISGHTALYWYRQSLGQGLEFLIYFQGNSAPDKSGLPSDRFSAERTGGSVSTLTIQRTQQEDSAVYLCASSLGLGGYGEQFFGPGTRLTVL.

This clone was picked up a small number of times. The genes are TRBV5-6 and TRBJ1-5, with 8 bases identical to TRBD1. Per germline, CDR1 SGHDT and CDR2 YYEEEE. This CDR3 region has 15 residues. Trimming removed 0 bases from V and 6 bases from J; junction bases left unmatched: 5. CDR3 in amino acids: CASSLADRELQPQHF. The CDR3 nucleotides are TGTGCCAGCAGCTTGGCGGACAGGGAGCTTCAGCCCCAGCATTTT.

This clone was recorded once. J is TRBJ2-1 and V is TRBV19; 10 bases map to TRBD2. The CDR3 sequence is 15 residues long. Germline V CDR1 and CDR2: LNHDA, SQIVND (reference sequence). V shed 2 bases, J shed 6 bases, and the junction held 4 bases outside the gene matches. The chain's CDR3 is CASSISGGAGNEQFF. CDR3 nucleotides: TGTGCCAGTAGTATAAGCGGGGGGGCTGGCAATGAGCAGTTCTTC.

This chain joins TRBV3-1 (or the pseudogene TRBV3-2) and TRBJ2-3; 9 nucleotides match TRBD2. The J segment lost 4 bases and the V segment lost 4 bases, leaving 6 bases of the junction unmatched. Germline V lookup: CDR1 LGHDT, CDR2 YNNKEL (reference sequence). The CDR3 consists of 15 residues. The CDR3 DNA is TGTGCCAGCAGCCTTAGCGGGGGTAGGGCAGATACGCAGTATTTT. Its protein is CASSLSGGRADTQYF.